The 26 T cell receptor beta chains below all came from one sample that was sequenced in a study of cytomegalovirus exposure and HLA in healthy donors. Libraries were prepared by immunoSEQ multiplex PCR; TCRdb keeps only in-frame clonotypes and omits some of them. The data show 200,000 or so clones, with roughly 84% seen just once and around an eighth held by the top ten. Sequencing was done on a sample of PBMCs. The origin of the receptors is a woman in her 30s in good health and CMV-seropositive.

As regards this clone: Other DNA sequences within the sample encode an identical CDR3. The chain employs TRBV9 and TRBJ1-2, with 10 bases fitting TRBD1. The CDR3 loop spans 14 amino acids. Trimming took 0 bases from V and 4 from J; bases not matched to a gene: 0. CDR1 and CDR2 (germline): SGDLS, YYNGEE. This CDR3 is CASSVGQGAYGYTF. The CDR3, as DNA: TGTGCCAGCAGCGTAGGACAGGGGGCCTATGGCTACACCTTC.

The rearrangement uses TRBV7-9 and TRBJ2-1; 16 bases fit TRBD2. CDR3 length: 15 residues. After removal of 5 bases from V and 10 bases from J, the junction contained 5 bases not matched to a gene. CDR1 is SEHNR and CDR2 is FQNEAQ in the germline V gene (reference sequence). The CDR3 loop is CASSHPGLAGGEQFF. Written as DNA, the CDR3 is TGTGCCAGCAGCCACCCGGGACTAGCGGGAGGGGAGCAGTTCTTC.

The chain links TRBV12-5 to TRBJ2-5; 15 bases map to TRBD2. V trimming: 1 base; J trimming: 5 bases; junction bases outside the gene matches: 5. Germline V gene data show CDR1 as LGHNT and CDR2 as FRNRAP. The CDR3 runs to 17 residues. CDR3 sequence: CASGLDGLAGGVETQYF. CDR3 bases: TGTGCTAGTGGTTTGGACGGACTAGCGGGAGGGGTCGAGACCCAGTACTTC.

The rearrangement links TRBV7-9 to TRBJ2-1, with 9 bases aligning to TRBD1. Per germline, CDR1 SEHNR and CDR2 FQNEAQ (reference sequence). This CDR3 has 17 residues. Trimming took 5 bases from V and 5 from J; bases not matched to a gene: 13. The CDR3 sequence is CASSPGDRDFLNNEQFF. As DNA, the CDR3 is TGTGCCAGCAGCCCTGGGGACAGGGATTTCCTTAACAATGAGCAGTTCTTC.

The chain carries TRBV27 and TRBJ2-3; D uncertain. Germline V gene sequence: CDR1 MNHEY, CDR2 SMNVEV (reference sequence). Trimming took 6 bases from V and 2 from J, leaving 24 bases between them. The CDR3 is 18 residues long. The CDR3 DNA follows: TGTGCCAGCAGCCCATATCTTAGTTATACTCCTCCCACAGATACGCAGTATTTT. Amino acid sequence: CASSPYLSYTPPTDTQYF.

The chain joins TRBV7-9 to TRBJ1-2, with 9 bases identical to TRBD1. This CDR3 comprises 16 residues. J was trimmed by 4 bases and V by 5 bases; bases with no gene match: 11. Germline assignment: CDR1 SEHNR and CDR2 FQNEAQ (reference sequence). The chain's CDR3 is CASSTNRGRGSYGYTF. The DNA for the CDR3 is TGTGCCAGCAGCACGAACAGGGGGCGCGGAAGCTATGGCTACACCTTC.

This chain connects TRBV19 to TRBJ1-2, with TRBD1 matching over 9 bases. The CDR3 runs to 14 residues. The V and J ends lost 5 bases and 2 bases, in that order; junction bases with no gene match: 3. The germline V gene encodes CDR1 LNHDA and CDR2 SQIVND (reference sequence). The CDR3 DNA reads TGTGCCAGTAGTGTGGGACAGGGAAACTATGGCTACACCTTC. Translation gives CASSVGQGNYGYTF.

The J gene is TRBJ1-1, the V gene TRBV6-1; D is ambiguous. Germline CDR1 is MNHNS and CDR2 is SASEGT. Trimming pared 6 bases from V and 9 bases from J, leaving 8 bases between. The CDR3 has 10 residues. This CDR3 is CASRARQAFF. The CDR3 DNA follows: TGTGCCAGCAGGGCGAGGCAAGCTTTCTTT.

The chain is built from TRBV7-6 and TRBJ2-7, with D possibly TRBD1 on 5 matching bases. There are 13 residues in the CDR3. V gave up 6 bases and J gave up 4 bases, with 13 bases separating them. Germline lookup yields CDR1 SGHVS and CDR2 FNYEAQ. In DNA, the CDR3 is TGTGCCAGCAGTCATCTCCAGGGTTACGAGCAGTACTTC. It yields the protein CASSHLQGYEQYF.

This clone was picked up one time. The chain links TRBV28 to TRBJ2-5; D is perhaps TRBD2 (5 bases). V was pared by 3 bases and J by 7 bases, with 12 bases between. CDR1 is MDHEN, CDR2 SYDVKM, per germline. This CDR3 has 13 residues. CDR3 region: CASSFTSLGTQYF. For the CDR3, the DNA is TGTGCCAGCAGTTTCACTAGTCTGGGGACCCAGTACTTC.

The rearrangement joins TRBV20-1 to TRBJ1-5; possibly TRBD1 for D (5 bases). The V end lost 6 bases, the J end lost 7 bases, and 10 bases lay between the germline ends. The CDR3 runs to 11 residues. Germline CDR1 reads DFQATT; CDR2 reads SNEGSKA (reference sequence). The CDR3, as DNA: TGCAGTGCGGGTCAGGGACAGCCCCAGCATTTT. Its protein is CSAGQGQPQHF.

The chain combines TRBV7-9 with TRBJ2-7; D not resolved. The V gene's germline CDR1 is SEHNR and CDR2 FQNEAQ (reference sequence). Trimming shortened V by 5 bases and J by 1 base, and 3 bases separated the two germline ends. The CDR3 is made up of 11 amino acids. Here the CDR3 reads CASSTSYEQYF. The CDR3 nucleotides are TGTGCCAGCAGCACATCCTACGAGCAGTACTTC.

The V gene is TRBV27, the J gene TRBJ2-4, with 7 bases identical to TRBD2. CDR1 is MNHEY and CDR2 is SMNVEV in the germline V gene (reference sequence). The CDR3 length is 12 residues. V lost 2 bases, J lost 8 bases, and 0 bases stayed unmatched. This CDR3 reads CASSLGGDIQYF. The CDR3 region has the DNA TGTGCCAGCAGTTTAGGGGGGGACATTCAGTACTTC.

This clone was observed a handful of times. The sample contains more than one DNA sequence encoding this CDR3. The chain recombines TRBV6-5 with TRBJ1-5; D possibly corresponds to TRBD1 (5 bases). From germline, CDR1 is MNHEY and CDR2 SVGAGI. This CDR3 has 14 amino acids. Trimming shortened V by 0 bases and J by 7 bases, and 10 bases separated the two germline ends. The chain's CDR3 is CASSYSGKGQPQHF. In nucleotides, the CDR3 is TGTGCCAGCAGTTACTCGGGGAAGGGGCAGCCCCAGCATTTT.

This chain joins TRBV5-1 and TRBJ2-3; 9 bases agree with TRBD2. Per germline, CDR1 SGHRS and CDR2 YFSETQ. The CDR3 is 16 residues long. V shed 0 bases and J 4 bases; nucleotides not matched to a gene: 6. DNA of the CDR3: TGCGCCAGCAGCTTGGACCGGCTAGCGGGATCAGATACGCAGTATTTT. Its translation: CASSLDRLAGSDTQYF.

J is TRBJ2-7 and V is TRBV28, with 7 bases identical to TRBD1. Germline values: CDR1 MDHEN, CDR2 SYDVKM. The J segment lost 2 bases and the V segment lost 6 bases, leaving 10 bases of the junction unmatched. This CDR3 comprises 15 residues. The CDR3 region is CASSTPGGNTYEQYF. The CDR3 bases are TGTGCCAGCAGCACGCCAGGGGGAAACACCTACGAGCAGTACTTC.

The chain uses TRBV5-1 and TRBJ2-5; 8 bases align to TRBD1. The CDR3 runs 16 residues. The V segment lost 3 bases and the J segment 2 bases; nucleotides outside the gene matches: 9. CDR1 is SGHRS and CDR2 is YFSETQ in the germline V gene. The CDR3 nucleotides read TGCGCCAGCAGCTCCGGGACAGGCAAGTCTCAAGAGACCCAGTACTTC. Its protein is CASSSGTGKSQETQYF. Full variable domain (missing parts from reference TRBV5-1 and TRBJ2-5): KAGVTQTPRYLIKTRGQQVTLSCSPISGHRSVSWYQQTPGQGLQFLFEYFSETQRNKGNFPGRFSGRQFSNSRSEMNVSTLELGDSALYLCASSSGTGKSQETQYFGPGTRLLVL.

This sequence joins TRBV6-5 and TRBJ2-1; 11 bases are a match to TRBD1. The V gene end was trimmed by 6 bases and the J gene end by 7 bases; junction bases not matched to a gene: 8. This CDR3 is 15 amino acids long. Germline-derived CDR1 and CDR2 are MNHEY and SVGAGI. CDR3 amino acids: CASSPRGTGGNEQFF. CDR3 nucleotide sequence: TGTGCCAGCAGCCCCCGGGGGACAGGGGGGAATGAGCAGTTCTTC.

This clone was recorded only once. The chain employs TRBV28 and TRBJ2-3; D unclear. CDR1 and CDR2 from the germline V gene are MDHEN and SYDVKM. The CDR3 is 13 residues long. V lost 6 bases, J lost 4 bases, and 11 bases lay in between. The CDR3 sequence is CASSSTSSDTQYF. CDR3 DNA sequence: TGTGCCAGCAGCTCCACATCATCAGATACGCAGTATTTT.

This clone was seen a handful of times. Relative to the germline gene, one junction end is altered; a read error may explain this. The chain employs TRBV7-7 and TRBJ2-1; maybe TRBD2 (5 bases). Germline V gene sequence: CDR1 SSHAT, CDR2 FNYEAQ (reference sequence). This CDR3 contains 15 residues. As DNA, the CDR3 is TGTGCTAGCAGCCCGCGGGTCAGCTCCTACAATGAGCAGTTCTTC. Its protein is CASSPRVSSYNEQFF.

J is TRBJ1-3 and V is TRBV2; the D is unclear. Germline lookup yields CDR1 SNHLY and CDR2 FYNNEI. This CDR3 is 14 amino acids long. V was clipped by 4 bases and J by 2 bases, with 9 bases between them. Here the CDR3 DNA reads TGTGCCAGCAGTGTAATCTTAACTGGAAACACCATATATTTT. Translated, it gives CASSVILTGNTIYF.

In this sample, this clone turned up a few times. This sequence joins TRBV7-9 and TRBJ1-1, with D unresolved. Germline CDR1 SEHNR, CDR2 FQNEAQ (reference sequence). CDR3 length: 14 residues. Between the trimmed V and J ends, which lost 4 bases and 2 bases, there was a span of 11 bases. The CDR3 bases are TGTGCCAGCAGCTCGCCGAGAAGAAACACTGAAGCTTTCTTT. Translation gives CASSSPRRNTEAFF.

In DNA, the CDR3 is TGCGCCAGCACAAACTCTGGAAACACCATATATTTT. It yields the protein CASTNSGNTIYF. J is TRBJ1-3 and V is TRBV4-1, with D unresolved. V lost 7 bases to trimming and J lost 0 bases, with 4 bases between them. Per germline, CDR1 MGHRA and CDR2 YSYEKL. This CDR3 is built from 12 residues.

The rearrangement uses TRBV18 and TRBJ2-7, with 8 bases matching TRBD2. The V gene end was trimmed by 4 bases and the J gene end by 5 bases; junction bases not matched to a gene: 7. Germline CDR1 is KGHSH and CDR2 is LQKENI. The CDR3 totals 14 residues. CDR3: CASSRGTSRHEQYF. The CDR3 bases are TGTGCCAGCTCACGTGGGACTAGTCGACACGAGCAGTACTTC.

The genes are TRBV9 and TRBJ1-2, with D uncertain. The germline CDR1 and CDR2 sequences are SGDLS and YYNGEE. The CDR3 contains 15 residues. The ends were cut back, 0 bases at V and 4 bases at J, with 13 bases in the middle. CDR3 DNA: TGTGCCAGCAGCGTAGATCCAGACACCCTCTATGGCTACACCTTC. This gives the protein CASSVDPDTLYGYTF.

The J gene is TRBJ2-7, the V gene TRBV19, with 8 positions matching TRBD2. CDR3 length equals 15 residues. CDR1 LNHDA and CDR2 SQIVND come from the germline V gene (reference sequence). Germline trimming cut 3 bases from V and 6 bases from J; bases unmatched to any gene: 10. The CDR3 reads CASSMGGLVPFEQYF. CDR3 DNA sequence: TGTGCCAGTAGTATGGGGGGACTAGTGCCGTTCGAGCAGTACTTC.